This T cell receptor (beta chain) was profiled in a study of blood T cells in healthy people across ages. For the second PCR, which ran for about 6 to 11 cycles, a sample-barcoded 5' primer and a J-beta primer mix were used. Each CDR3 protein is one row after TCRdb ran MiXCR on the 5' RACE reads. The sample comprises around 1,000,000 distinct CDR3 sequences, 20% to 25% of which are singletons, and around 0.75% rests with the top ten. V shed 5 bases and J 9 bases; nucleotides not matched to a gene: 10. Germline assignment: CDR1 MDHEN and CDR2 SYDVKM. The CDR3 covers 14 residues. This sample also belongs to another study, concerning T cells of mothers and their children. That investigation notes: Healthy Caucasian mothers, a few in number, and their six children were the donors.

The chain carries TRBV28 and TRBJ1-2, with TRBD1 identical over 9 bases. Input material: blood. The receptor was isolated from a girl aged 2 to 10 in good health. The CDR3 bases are TGTGCCAGCAGTCCCACAGGGGGCGATCGGAGCTACACCTTC. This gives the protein CASSPTGGDRSYTF.